Listed below are T cell receptor beta chains from one sample, sequenced in a study of T cell repertoires in cytomegalovirus infection. Their cognate antigens are unknown. TCRdb analysed the reads with MiXCR anew, one entry per CDR3 protein. The sample lists 86,000 or so distinct CDR3 sequences, roughly a quarter occurring once. The specimen was CD8+ T cells from cultured PBMCs, collected from culture after CMV antigen stimulation. These receptor sequences come from a human donor in good health (CMV status not recorded). Some clones in this sample may be carry-over from other donors' samples. Each CDR3 is given with its conserved first and last residue. A D gene is named only where the DNA matches it firmly. A clone size is listed for some rows: how often the clone was seen (once, few, many), or a class if it is expanded.

J gene: TRBJ2-5; V gene: TRBV24-1; D gene: TRBD2; clone size: few; CDR3 protein: CATSDTGTSGAQETQYF; CDR3 DNA: TGTGCCACCAGTGATACAGGGACTAGCGGAGCCCAAGAGACCCAGTACTTC
J gene: TRBJ2-5; V gene: TRBV7-9; D gene: .; clone size: many; CDR3 protein: CASSFNRNQETQYF; CDR3 DNA: TGTGCCAGCAGCTTTAATCGGAACCAAGAGACCCAGTACTTC
J gene: TRBJ2-5; V gene: TRBV7-2; D gene: .; clone size: many; CDR3 protein: CASSTSGGETQYF; CDR3 DNA: .
J gene: TRBJ2-7; V gene: TRBV7-9; D gene: .; clone size: .; CDR3 protein: CASTSQGSPLEQYF; CDR3 DNA: TGTGCCAGCACCTCGCAGGGCAGCCCACTCGAGCAGTACTTC
J gene: TRBJ2-2; V gene: TRBV24-1; D gene: TRBD2; clone size: .; CDR3 protein: CATSAGTTLPNTGELFF; CDR3 DNA: TGTGCCACCAGTGCCGGGACTACACTACCAAACACCGGGGAGCTGTTTTTT
J gene: TRBJ2-6; V gene: TRBV7-9; D gene: .; clone size: .; CDR3 protein: CASSQRNAGANVLTF; CDR3 DNA: TGTGCCAGCAGCCAGAGGAACGCTGGGGCCAACGTCCTGACTTTC
J gene: TRBJ2-3; V gene: TRBV7-9; D gene: .; clone size: many; CDR3 protein: CASSRLGGASTDTQYF; CDR3 DNA: TGTGCCAGCAGCCGCCTCGGCGGCGCTAGCACAGATACGCAGTATTTT
J gene: TRBJ1-5; V gene: TRBV12-3/TRBV12-4; D gene: .; clone size: .; CDR3 protein: CASSLGQQPQHF; CDR3 DNA: TGTGCCAGCAGTTTAGGCCAGCAGCCCCAGCATTTT
J gene: TRBJ1-1; V gene: TRBV20-1; D gene: TRBD1; clone size: .; CDR3 protein: CSARGTGATEAFF; CDR3 DNA: TGCAGTGCTAGGGGGACAGGGGCCACTGAAGCTTTCTTT
J gene: TRBJ1-1; V gene: TRBV4-1; D gene: .; clone size: .; CDR3 protein: CASSQEGRTTEAFF; CDR3 DNA: TGCGCCAGCAGCCAAGAGGGACGGACCACTGAAGCTTTCTTT
J gene: TRBJ1-2; V gene: TRBV4-3; D gene: .; clone size: .; CDR3 protein: CASSQTRQDLFGYTF; CDR3 DNA: TGCGCCAGCAGCCAAACCCGACAGGACCTCTTCGGCTACACCTTC
J gene: TRBJ2-7; V gene: TRBV20-1; D gene: TRBD1; clone size: .; CDR3 protein: CSARGWDRAYEQYF; CDR3 DNA: TGCAGTGCTCGTGGGTGGGACAGGGCCTACGAGCAGTACTTC
J gene: TRBJ2-7; V gene: TRBV6-2/TRBV6-3; D gene: TRBD2; clone size: .; CDR3 protein: CASSPRGSGDAYEQYF; CDR3 DNA: TGTGCCAGCAGTCCCCGGGGTAGCGGGGACGCCTACGAGCAGTACTTC
J gene: TRBJ2-3; V gene: TRBV20-1; D gene: TRBD2; clone size: many; CDR3 protein: CSRHSGRLTDTQYF; CDR3 DNA: TGCAGTCGTCATAGCGGGAGGTTAACAGATACGCAGTATTTT
J gene: TRBJ1-3; V gene: TRBV18; D gene: .; clone size: .; CDR3 protein: CASFQGSGNTIYF; CDR3 DNA: TGTGCCAGCTTCCAAGGGTCTGGAAACACCATATATTTT
J gene: TRBJ1-1; V gene: TRBV2; D gene: .; clone size: .; CDR3 protein: CASSEPLGDTEAFF; CDR3 DNA: TGTGCCAGCAGTGAACCCTTAGGAGACACTGAAGCTTTCTTT
J gene: TRBJ2-3; V gene: TRBV7-6; D gene: TRBD2; clone size: many; CDR3 protein: CASRSLAGFSVADTQYF; CDR3 DNA: TGTGCCAGCCGGAGTCTAGCGGGATTTTCCGTGGCAGATACGCAGTATTTT
J gene: TRBJ1-1; V gene: TRBV4-3; D gene: .; clone size: .; CDR3 protein: CASSQDRGGGRTTEAFF; CDR3 DNA: TGCGCCAGCAGCCAAGATCGGGGCGGCGGTCGGACCACTGAAGCTTTCTTT
J gene: TRBJ2-7; V gene: TRBV30; D gene: .; clone size: .; CDR3 protein: CAWSVGAGMDEQYF; CDR3 DNA: TGTGCCTGGAGTGTGGGTGCGGGGATGGACGAGCAGTACTTC
J gene: TRBJ2-1; V gene: TRBV4-3; D gene: .; clone size: once; CDR3 protein: CASSQDDPASALCNEQFF; CDR3 DNA: TGCGCCAGCAGCCAAGATGACCCGGCTAGCGCTTTGTGCAATGAGCAGTTCTTC
J gene: TRBJ2-3; V gene: TRBV7-6; D gene: .; clone size: many; CDR3 protein: CASSLVAKGSTDTQYF; CDR3 DNA: TGTGCCAGCAGCTTAGTGGCCAAGGGGTCGACAGATACGCAGTATTTT
J gene: TRBJ1-2; V gene: TRBV29-1; D gene: .; clone size: many; CDR3 protein: CSARSGGWSYGYTF; CDR3 DNA: TGCAGCGCCCGGAGCGGGGGATGGAGCTATGGCTACACCTTC
J gene: TRBJ2-7; V gene: TRBV7-9; D gene: TRBD2; clone size: few; CDR3 protein: CASSPPGARGVNYEQYF; CDR3 DNA: TGTGCCAGCAGCCCCCCGGGGGCGCGGGGGGTGAACTACGAGCAGTACTTC
J gene: TRBJ2-1; V gene: TRBV19; D gene: TRBD2; clone size: .; CDR3 protein: CASSRTSGVYNEQFF; CDR3 DNA: TGTGCCAGTAGCAGGACTAGCGGAGTATACAATGAGCAGTTCTTC
J gene: TRBJ2-3; V gene: TRBV5-6; D gene: TRBD2; clone size: .; CDR3 protein: CASTGGKSDTQYF; CDR3 DNA: TGTGCCAGCACCGGGGGGAAATCAGATACGCAGTATTTT
J gene: TRBJ2-1; V gene: TRBV9; D gene: TRBD2; clone size: many; CDR3 protein: CASSVASLAGATYNEQFF; CDR3 DNA: TGTGCCAGCAGCGTAGCTTCGTTAGCGGGGGCCACCTACAATGAGCAGTTCTTC
J gene: TRBJ2-7; V gene: TRBV6-6; D gene: .; clone size: .; CDR3 protein: CASSYLRTYTYEQYF; CDR3 DNA: TGTGCCAGCAGTTACCTCCGGACGTATACCTACGAGCAGTACTTC
J gene: TRBJ2-2; V gene: TRBV4-1; D gene: TRBD1; clone size: .; CDR3 protein: CAVRQGATGELFF; CDR3 DNA: TGCGCCGTCAGACAGGGGGCCACCGGGGAGCTGTTTTTT
J gene: TRBJ2-7; V gene: TRBV7-9; D gene: TRBD2; clone size: few; CDR3 protein: CASSPPTSGRRNEQYF; CDR3 DNA: TGTGCCAGCAGCCCCCCGACTAGCGGGAGGAGGAACGAGCAGTACTTC
J gene: TRBJ2-3; V gene: TRBV27; D gene: TRBD1; clone size: many; CDR3 protein: CASSLYQQGPDTQYF; CDR3 DNA: TGTGCCAGCAGTTTATACCAACAGGGGCCAGATACGCAGTATTTT
J gene: TRBJ1-1; V gene: TRBV25-1; D gene: .; clone size: .; CDR3 protein: CASSGRVNTEAFF; CDR3 DNA: TGTGCCAGCAGCGGCAGGGTTAACACTGAAGCTTTCTTT
J gene: TRBJ2-2; V gene: TRBV7-9; D gene: .; clone size: .; CDR3 protein: CASSWTANTGELFF; CDR3 DNA: TGTGCCAGCAGCTGGACAGCGAACACCGGGGAGCTGTTTTTT
J gene: TRBJ2-5; V gene: TRBV5-6; D gene: .; clone size: few; CDR3 protein: CASSLARQAHQETQYF; CDR3 DNA: TGTGCCAGCAGCTTGGCACGACAGGCACACCAAGAGACCCAGTACTTC
J gene: TRBJ2-1; V gene: TRBV6-5; D gene: TRBD2; clone size: .; CDR3 protein: CASSYFVSGSSYNEQFF; CDR3 DNA: TGTGCCAGCAGTTACTTTGTTAGCGGGAGCTCCTACAATGAGCAGTTCTTC
J gene: TRBJ2-1; V gene: TRBV2; D gene: TRBD2; clone size: .; CDR3 protein: CASSEATWGGGANEQFF; CDR3 DNA: TGTGCCAGCAGTGAAGCGACATGGGGCGGGGGGGCAAATGAGCAGTTCTTC
J gene: TRBJ2-7; V gene: TRBV4-1; D gene: .; clone size: few; CDR3 protein: CASSQLGGLNYYEQYF; CDR3 DNA: TGCGCCAGCAGCCAACTTGGGGGACTGAACTACTACGAGCAGTACTTC
J gene: TRBJ2-3; V gene: TRBV7-6; D gene: TRBD1; clone size: many; CDR3 protein: CASSLTGDSDTQYF; CDR3 DNA: TGTGCCAGCAGCTTGACAGGGGACTCAGATACGCAGTATTTT
J gene: TRBJ2-1; V gene: TRBV29-1; D gene: TRBD2; clone size: .; CDR3 protein: CSVGGFEQFF; CDR3 DNA: TGCAGCGTGGGAGGGTTTGAGCAGTTCTTC
J gene: TRBJ2-1; V gene: TRBV20-1; D gene: .; clone size: .; CDR3 protein: CSATDDREYNEQFF; CDR3 DNA: TGCAGTGCTACCGACGACAGAGAATACAATGAGCAGTTCTTC
J gene: TRBJ2-5; V gene: TRBV6-1; D gene: .; clone size: .; CDR3 protein: CASSDDWGETQYF; CDR3 DNA: TGTGCCAGCAGTGATGATTGGGGTGAGACCCAGTACTTC
J gene: TRBJ1-2; V gene: TRBV7-2; D gene: .; clone size: .; CDR3 protein: CASSLARAFGYGYTF; CDR3 DNA: TGTGCCAGCAGCTTAGCACGGGCTTTCGGCTATGGCTACACCTTC
J gene: TRBJ1-1; V gene: TRBV7-8; D gene: TRBD1; clone size: many; CDR3 protein: CASSLSGQGNTEAFF; CDR3 DNA: TGTGCCAGCAGCTTATCGGGACAGGGGAACACTGAAGCTTTCTTT
J gene: TRBJ1-1; V gene: TRBV20-1; D gene: .; clone size: .; CDR3 protein: CSATRLDTEAFF; CDR3 DNA: TGCAGTGCTACGAGGTTGGACACTGAAGCTTTCTTT
J gene: TRBJ1-5; V gene: TRBV9; D gene: .; clone size: .; CDR3 protein: CASSVDGQTHQPQHF; CDR3 DNA: TGTGCCAGCAGCGTAGATGGCCAGACCCATCAGCCCCAGCATTTT
J gene: TRBJ2-7; V gene: TRBV2; D gene: .; clone size: few; CDR3 protein: CASITGESSYEQYF; CDR3 DNA: TGTGCCAGCATAACGGGCGAAAGCTCCTACGAGCAGTACTTC
J gene: TRBJ2-3; V gene: TRBV11-2; D gene: .; clone size: many; CDR3 protein: CASSLDRTDTQYF; CDR3 DNA: TGTGCCAGCAGCTTAGATCGAACAGATACGCAGTATTTT
J gene: TRBJ2-2; V gene: TRBV4-3; D gene: .; clone size: .; CDR3 protein: CASSRETANTGELFF; CDR3 DNA: TGCGCCAGCAGCCGAGAGACTGCCAACACCGGGGAGCTGTTTTTT
J gene: TRBJ2-1; V gene: TRBV7-2; D gene: TRBD2; clone size: many; CDR3 protein: CASSLKSGLAASYNEQFF; CDR3 DNA: TGTGCCAGCAGCTTAAAGTCGGGACTAGCGGCCTCCTACAATGAGCAGTTCTTC
J gene: TRBJ2-2; V gene: TRBV12-3/TRBV12-4; D gene: .; clone size: .; CDR3 protein: CASSFFGTGELFF; CDR3 DNA: TGTGCCAGCAGTTTTTTTGGGACCGGGGAGCTGTTTTTT
J gene: TRBJ2-1; V gene: TRBV11-2; D gene: TRBD2; clone size: few; CDR3 protein: CASRGSGGSGSEQFF; CDR3 DNA: TGTGCCAGCAGGGGAAGCGGGGGGAGCGGGAGTGAGCAGTTCTTC
J gene: TRBJ2-3; V gene: TRBV7-6; D gene: TRBD2; clone size: .; CDR3 protein: CASSSTSGGLPDTQYF; CDR3 DNA: TGTGCCAGCAGCTCGACTAGCGGGGGGCTGCCAGATACGCAGTATTTT
J gene: TRBJ1-1; V gene: TRBV19; D gene: TRBD1; clone size: .; CDR3 protein: CASSVYRDRADTEAFF; CDR3 DNA: TGTGCCAGTAGTGTATACAGGGACAGGGCGGACACTGAAGCTTTCTTT